This T cell receptor (beta chain) is drawn from a study of blood T cell repertoires in COVID-19. Trimming removed 2 bases at V and 3 bases at J, with 14 bases between. The CDR3 has 15 residues. Germline CDR1 and CDR2: MNHEY and SVGAGI. The repertoire was sequenced with immunoSEQ multiplex PCR; TCRdb's copy has only in-frame clones and lacks some. The top ten clones hold about 2% of a sample with more than 100,000 clones, over 75% of them seen once. The V and J genes are TRBV6-5 and TRBJ2-7, with D perhaps matching TRBD2 (5 bases). The receptor was isolated from a man between 70 and 80 years old with active COVID-19. The sample comprised peripheral blood. The CDR3 here is CASSYAGGPFYEQYF. The CDR3 nucleotides read TGTGCCAGCAGTTACGCCGGAGGACCCTTCTACGAGCAGTACTTC.